Each of the 13 T cell receptor beta chains below was sequenced from the same sample in a study of neurological immune-mediated disorders. From the 5' RACE reads, TCRdb called clonotypes with MiXCR, one entry per CDR3 protein. The data hold some 65,000 distinct CDR3 sequences, with less than 5.5% observed a single time. Sequencing was done on a sample of PBMCs. These receptors all come from a woman younger than 45 with multiple sclerosis.

This clonotype was counted many times. The chain recombines TRBV20-1 with TRBJ1-2; 10 bases align to TRBD1. V shed 1 base, J shed 10 bases, and the junction held 12 bases outside the gene matches. The germline V gene encodes CDR1 DFQATT and CDR2 SNEGSKA (reference sequence). This CDR3 comprises 15 residues. CDR3 residues: CSARVETGGGGTYTF. As DNA, the CDR3 is TGCAGTGCTAGAGTAGAGACAGGGGGCGGAGGGACCTACACCTTC.

This clonotype has ten or more counts. The rearrangement links TRBV5-1 to TRBJ2-3; 8 bases fit TRBD2. The germline V gene encodes CDR1 SGHRS and CDR2 YFSETQ. Trimming at V came to 2 bases and at J to 6 bases, leaving 8 bases not matched to a gene. This CDR3 has 15 residues. The CDR3 DNA follows: TGCGCCAGCAGCTTTGTAGGCGGGAGGTCGGATACGCAGTATTTT. Translated: CASSFVGGRSDTQYF.

The chain is built from TRBV12-3 or TRBV12-4 and TRBJ1-1; D unresolved. The CDR3 totals 12 residues. Trimming removed 6 bases from V and 12 bases from J, with 17 bases in between. The CDR3: CASSLEGVYTFF. CDR3 DNA sequence: TGTGCCAGCAGCTTGGAGGGAGTATACACTTTCTTT.

This clonotype was recorded many times. The J gene is TRBJ1-1, the V gene TRBV12-3 or TRBV12-4; tentative D call: TRBD1 (6 bases). V was cut by 5 bases and J by 0 bases, with 16 bases left in between. The CDR3 sequence is 16 residues long. CDR3 bases: TGTGCCAGCAGTCCGCTCAGGGGCGTGATGAACACTGAAGCTTTCTTT. This sequence encodes CASSPLRGVMNTEAFF.

In this sample, this clonotype turned up many times. V usage is TRBV20-1 and J usage is TRBJ2-3; 10 nucleotides align to TRBD2. V lost 4 bases and J lost 4; bases outside the gene matches: 5. This CDR3 is 14 amino acids long. Germline V gives CDR1 DFQATT, CDR2 SNEGSKA (reference sequence). Here the CDR3 DNA reads TGCAGTGCTAAAAAGCGGGGGGGTGCAGATACGCAGTATTTT. Translated: CSAKKRGGADTQYF.

This clonotype was seen ten or more times. CDR3: CASSSRTTRLEQYF. DNA of the CDR3: TGTGCCAGCAGCTCGCGGACCACTCGCCTGGAGCAGTACTTC. The chain combines TRBV7-8 with TRBJ2-7, with D uncertain. Germline loops: CDR1 SGHVS, CDR2 FQNEAQ. The CDR3 runs 14 residues. Trimming stripped 4 bases from V and 7 bases from J, with 17 bases between.

This clonotype was detected a few times. The chain uses TRBV7-9 and TRBJ2-3; 8 nucleotides align to TRBD2. The V gene's germline CDR1 is SEHNR and CDR2 FQNEAQ (reference sequence). CDR3 length equals 16 residues. Unmatched junction bases numbered 12, after V lost 6 bases and J lost 4 bases. The CDR3 sequence: CASSPPSGGPADTQYF. The CDR3 DNA reads as TGTGCCAGCAGTCCCCCTTCGGGGGGGCCCGCAGATACGCAGTATTTT.

At least ten counts were recorded for this clonotype. The V and J genes are TRBV6-6 and TRBJ2-2, with TRBD1 matching over 7 bases. This CDR3 is 12 amino acids long. V was clipped by 9 bases and J by 5 bases; unmatched bases: 3. Germline CDR1 is MNHNY and CDR2 is SVGAGI (reference sequence). The CDR3 loop reads CASTGVTGELFF. CDR3 in DNA: TGTGCCAGTACAGGGGTGACCGGGGAGCTGTTTTTT.

This clonotype was counted at least ten times. The chain joins TRBV28 to TRBJ2-6, with a tentative D call TRBD1 (5 bases). V was cut by 4 bases and J by 0 bases, with 16 bases left in between. Germline V gene data show CDR1 as MDHEN and CDR2 as SYDVKM. The CDR3 contains 18 residues. The chain's CDR3 is CASSSPRAPYSGANVLTF. The CDR3 DNA reads TGTGCCAGCAGTTCCCCCAGGGCCCCATACTCTGGGGCCAACGTCCTGACTTTC.

This chain joins TRBV15 and TRBJ2-3; D may be TRBD1 (5 bases). CDR3 length: 13 amino acids. V lost 3 bases, J lost 5 bases, and 9 bases lay in between. The germline CDR1 and CDR2 sequences are LNHNV and YYDKDF (reference sequence). CDR3 bases: TGTGCCACCAGCAGCTACCAGGGAGATACGCAGTATTTT. Translated: CATSSYQGDTQYF.

This clonotype was observed at least ten times. V and J are TRBV5-1 and TRBJ1-1, with a weak D call TRBD1 (5 bases). The CDR3 is 15 amino acids. The V and J ends lost 5 bases and 1 base respectively, with 15 bases between them. CDR1 SGHRS and CDR2 YFSETQ come from the germline V gene. For the CDR3, the DNA is TGCGCCAGCAGGGGAGGGGCCGGGGCGAACACTGAAGCTTTCTTT. Encoded protein: CASRGGAGANTEAFF. The full variable domain, with the rest looked up from reference TRBV5-1 and TRBJ1-1, is KAGVTQTPRYLIKTRGQQVTLSCSPISGHRSVSWYQQTPGQGLQFLFEYFSETQRNKGNFPGRFSGRQFSNSRSEMNVSTLELGDSALYLCASRGGAGANTEAFFGQGTRLTVV.

Ten or more counts support this clonotype. The chain is built from TRBV3-1 and TRBJ1-1; 7 positions match TRBD1. The J segment lost 8 bases and the V segment lost 2 bases, leaving 14 bases of the junction unmatched. The CDR3 is made up of 16 amino acids. The germline V gene has CDR1 LGHDT and CDR2 YNNKEL (reference sequence). The DNA for the CDR3 is TGTGCCAGCAGCCAAAGAGGGGGCAGCGGTGGGGGAGAAGCTTTCTTT. It codes for CASSQRGGSGGGEAFF.

This clonotype turned up a few times. The rearrangement links TRBV7-6 to TRBJ1-6, with D possibly matching TRBD1 (5 bases). The germline V gene has CDR1 SGHVS and CDR2 FNYEAQ. This CDR3 is built from 16 residues. V was pared by 5 bases and J by 7 bases, with 18 bases between. The CDR3 nucleotides read TGTGCCAGCAGCCCAAACCCAGGGACGGGGAATTCACCCCTCCACTTT. This codes for CASSPNPGTGNSPLHF. Drawing the rest from reference TRBV7-6 and TRBJ1-6, the complete variable domain is GAGVSQSPRYKVTKRGQDVALRCDPISGHVSLYWYRQALGQGPEFLTYFNYEAQQDKSGLPNDRFSAERPEGSISTLTIQRTEQRDSAMYRCASSPNPGTGNSPLHFGNGTRLTVT.